One sample yielded the 27 T cell receptor beta chains listed below, sequenced in a study of shared clonotypes between healthy human individuals. Generated by immunoSEQ multiplex PCR, the TCRdb table keeps only in-frame clones and is missing some. In the table there are about 1.5 million clones, 95% to 99% of which are singletons. The specimen was naive CD4+ T cells sorted from blood. The sample's subset: CD45RA+ positively selected. The receptors originated from a man younger than 40 in good health.

The CDR3 DNA sequence: TGTGCCAGCAGTTCCCGGACAGGCCGGCGTGAAATTTACAATCAGCCCCAGCATTTT. Translation gives CASSSRTGRREIYNQPQHF. This chain connects TRBV27 to TRBJ1-5, with 7 bases fitting TRBD1. In germline, CDR1 is MNHEY, CDR2 SMNVEV (reference sequence). The J segment lost 3 bases and the V segment lost 4 bases, leaving 18 bases of the junction unmatched. This CDR3 is built from 19 residues.

The chain has TRBV5-1 and TRBJ1-2; D not resolved. Trimming shortened V by 4 bases and J by 0 bases, and 13 bases separated the two germline ends. The V gene's germline CDR1 is SGHRS and CDR2 YFSETQ. This CDR3 contains 15 residues. The CDR3 nucleotides read TGCGCCAGCAGCGTCTCACCGGTTGCTAACTATGGCTACACCTTC. Its protein product is CASSVSPVANYGYTF.

The V gene is TRBV14, the J gene TRBJ2-7; 9 nucleotides align to TRBD2. With 3 bases clipped from V and 6 bases from J, the junction kept 9 bases outside the gene matches. Germline CDR1 is SGHDN and CDR2 is FVKESK. The CDR3 runs to 15 residues. CDR3 amino acids: CASSHPGLAFSEQYF. CDR3 DNA sequence: TGTGCCAGCAGCCACCCGGGACTAGCTTTCTCCGAGCAGTACTTC.

This clone was recorded once. Other DNA sequences in the same sample also yield this CDR3. The V call is TRBV18, the J call TRBJ2-2, with D maybe TRBD1 (6 bases). Trimming removed 2 bases from V and 5 bases from J, with 12 bases in between. Looked up from germline, CDR1 is KGHSH and CDR2 is LQKENI. The CDR3 has 15 amino acids. Here the CDR3 DNA reads TGTGCCAGCTCACCAAGAGCAGGGGATACCGGGGAGCTGTTTTTT. Translated: CASSPRAGDTGELFF.

The chain is built from TRBV9 and TRBJ2-2, with 12 positions matching TRBD2. The CDR3 sequence is 13 residues long. From germline, CDR1 is SGDLS and CDR2 YYNGEE. Trimming at V came to 5 bases and at J to 7 bases, leaving 0 bases not matched to a gene. The CDR3 DNA is TGTGCCAGCAGGACTAGCGGGAGCGGGGAGCTGTTTTTT. Encoded protein: CASRTSGSGELFF.

The V call is TRBV11-2, the J call TRBJ2-1, with a possible D match to TRBD1 (5 bases). The CDR3 totals 13 residues. CDR1 SGHAT and CDR2 FQNNGV come from the germline V gene. Trimming shortened V by 5 bases and J by 3 bases, and 8 bases separated the two germline ends. The CDR3 here is CASSPDSYNEQFF. CDR3 nucleotide sequence: TGTGCCAGCAGCCCAGACAGCTACAATGAGCAGTTCTTC.

In its sample, this clone was seen a few times. The chain joins TRBV6-4 to TRBJ2-2; D gene unclear. From germline, CDR1 is MRHNA and CDR2 SNTAGT. The CDR3 has 13 residues. V gave up 2 bases and J gave up 5 bases, with 6 bases separating them. The CDR3 DNA is TGTGCCAGCAGTGACATGGGGACCGGGGAGCTGTTTTTT. Protein sequence: CASSDMGTGELFF.

The chain has TRBV14 and TRBJ2-5; 7 nucleotides match TRBD2. There are 17 residues in the CDR3. The germline CDR1 and CDR2 sequences are SGHDN and FVKESK. Trimming at V came to 0 bases and at J to 0 bases, leaving 7 bases not matched to a gene. The CDR3 sequence is CASSQDFSGWYQETQYF. Written as DNA, the CDR3 is TGTGCCAGCAGCCAAGACTTTAGCGGGTGGTACCAAGAGACCCAGTACTTC.

The rearrangement links TRBV9 to TRBJ2-7; D call uncertain. CDR1 and CDR2 (germline): SGDLS, YYNGEE. The CDR3 is 16 amino acids. The V end lost 4 bases, the J end lost 3 bases, and 20 bases lay between the germline ends. The CDR3 coding sequence is TGTGCCAGCAGCCCCCGTAGCAGCACTCACGTCTACGAGCAGTACTTC. Its translation: CASSPRSSTHVYEQYF.

The CDR3 nucleotides read TGTGCCAGTAGCAATAGGATCGGGACTAGCGACACAGATACGCAGTATTTT. The encoded protein is CASSNRIGTSDTDTQYF. The chain recombines TRBV19 with TRBJ2-3; TRBD2 agrees at 10 bases. This CDR3 region has 17 residues. Germline assignment: CDR1 LNHDA and CDR2 SQIVND (reference sequence). The V gene end was trimmed by 6 bases and the J gene end by 2 bases; junction bases not matched to a gene: 11.

The chain recombines TRBV7-6 with TRBJ1-4; possibly TRBD1 for D (5 bases). There are 16 residues in the CDR3. V dropped 1 base and J dropped 4 bases, with 13 bases sitting between them. Germline V gene sequence: CDR1 SGHVS, CDR2 FNYEAQ. The CDR3 DNA sequence: TGTGCCAGCAGCTTAGGACAGTCCCCTAATAATGAAAAACTGTTTTTT. Protein product: CASSLGQSPNNEKLFF.

The CDR3 loop reads CASTPGGAETEAFF. CDR3 coding DNA: TGTGCCAGCACCCCAGGGGGCGCTGAGACTGAAGCTTTCTTT. The rearrangement joins TRBV7-9 to TRBJ1-1; TRBD1 matches 8 bases. The V and J ends lost 7 bases and 5 bases, in that order; junction bases with no gene match: 9. The CDR3 has 14 amino acids. Germline-derived CDR1 and CDR2 are SEHNR and FQNEAQ (reference sequence).

This chain uses TRBV28 with TRBJ1-1; TRBD1 aligns across 8 bases. J lost 9 bases, V lost 6 bases, and 3 bases had no gene match. Germline loops: CDR1 MDHEN, CDR2 SYDVKM. The CDR3 totals 11 residues. CDR3 region: CASSWTGQAFF. Here the CDR3 DNA reads TGTGCCAGCAGCTGGACAGGGCAAGCTTTCTTT. The full variable domain, rest sourced from reference TRBV28 and TRBJ1-1, is DVKVTQSSRYLVKRTGEKVFLECVQDMDHENMFWYRQDPGLGLRLIYFSYDVKMKEKGDIPEGYSVSREKKERFSLILESASTNQTSMYLCASSWTGQAFFGQGTRLTVV.

The chain couples TRBV28 to TRBJ2-4; the match to TRBD1 covers 9 bases. Germline CDR1 is MDHEN and CDR2 is SYDVKM. With V trimmed by 7 bases and J by 4 bases, 5 bases remained unmatched. The CDR3 contains 14 residues. CDR3 region: CASIDDRGKNIQYF. The CDR3, as DNA: TGTGCCAGCATAGACGACAGGGGGAAAAACATTCAGTACTTC. Looking up the rest from reference TRBV28 and TRBJ2-4 gives the full variable domain: DVKVTQSSRYLVKRTGEKVFLECVQDMDHENMFWYRQDPGLGLRLIYFSYDVKMKEKGDIPEGYSVSREKKERFSLILESASTNQTSMYLCASIDDRGKNIQYFGAGTRLSVL.

The chain employs TRBV6-1 and TRBJ2-1; TRBD2 is a possible D gene (8 bases). Germline values: CDR1 MNHNS, CDR2 SASEGT. The V gene lost 3 bases and the J gene lost 14 bases, with 14 bases spanning the gap. The CDR3 spans 12 residues. The CDR3 spells CASSDLSGTEFF. Written as DNA, the CDR3 is TGTGCCAGCAGTGATCTTAGCGGGACAGAGTTCTTC.

The chain has TRBV10-3 and TRBJ1-1; 8 positions agree with TRBD1. Germline-derived CDR1 and CDR2 are ENHRY and SYGVKD. V shed 6 bases and J 1 base; nucleotides not matched to a gene: 4. The CDR3 runs to 14 residues. In DNA form, the CDR3 reads TGTGCCATCAGGGCCGGGACAGGGAACACTGAAGCTTTCTTT. Translated: CAIRAGTGNTEAFF.

This rearrangement joins TRBV28 to TRBJ2-7; possible D gene TRBD2, 7 bases. V lost 7 bases, J lost 5 bases, and 18 bases lay in between. CDR3 length: 14 amino acids. The germline CDR1 and CDR2 sequences are MDHEN and SYDVKM. The CDR3 DNA follows: TGTGCCAGCACCCCCCGGGGGGCCCCCAACGAGCAGTACTTC. Amino acids: CASTPRGAPNEQYF.

The chain employs TRBV9 and TRBJ1-4; no definite D call. The germline CDR1 and CDR2 sequences are SGDLS and YYNGEE. V lost 0 bases and J lost 3, with 9 bases in between. The CDR3 is made up of 15 amino acids. The CDR3 loop reads CASSVVGLSNEKLFF. As DNA, the CDR3 is TGTGCCAGCAGCGTAGTGGGGTTGTCTAATGAAAAACTGTTTTTT. The whole variable domain, remainder taken from reference TRBV9 and TRBJ1-4, is DSGVTQTPKHLITATGQRVTLRCSPRSGDLSVYWYQQSLDQGLQFLIQYYNGEERAKGNILERFSAQQFPDLHSELNLSSLELGDSALYFCASSVVGLSNEKLFFGSGTQLSVL.

The chain links TRBV14 to TRBJ2-7, with 7 positions matching TRBD1. With V trimmed by 1 base and J by 3 bases, 3 bases remained unmatched. Germline V CDR1 and CDR2: SGHDN, FVKESK. This CDR3 comprises 14 residues. The CDR3 DNA is TGTGCCAGCAGCCAAGCTTACAGGGGCTACGAGCAGTACTTC. Protein: CASSQAYRGYEQYF.

The chain combines TRBV6-5 with TRBJ2-2; possible D gene TRBD1, 5 bases. Trimming stripped 2 bases from V and 7 bases from J, with 14 bases between. The CDR3 consists of 15 residues. CDR1 and CDR2 from the germline V gene are MNHEY and SVGAGI. The CDR3 sequence is CASSYQTASVGELFF. The CDR3 nucleotides are TGTGCCAGCAGTTACCAGACAGCTTCCGTCGGGGAGCTGTTTTTT.

This chain connects TRBV7-8 to TRBJ2-7; D not resolved. This CDR3 has 16 residues. The V end lost 0 bases, the J end lost 2 bases, and 14 bases lay between the germline ends. Germline lookup yields CDR1 SGHVS and CDR2 FQNEAQ. The CDR3 DNA reads TGTGCCAGCAGCTTAGCGAAGTCGGCAGTGACCTACGAGCAGTACTTC. Its translation: CASSLAKSAVTYEQYF.

The chain employs TRBV5-6 and TRBJ2-5; D is ambiguous. The CDR3 spans 15 residues. Trimming took 0 bases from V and 3 from J, leaving 12 bases between them. Germline V lookup: CDR1 SGHDT, CDR2 YYEEEE. CDR3 residues: CASSLALDGEETQYF. The CDR3, as DNA: TGTGCCAGCAGCTTGGCCCTAGACGGTGAAGAGACCCAGTACTTC.

The chain joins TRBV29-1 to TRBJ1-4; no reliable D call. Germline-derived CDR1 and CDR2 are SQVTM and ANQGSEA. This CDR3 has 13 amino acids. The V end was cut by 4 bases, the J end by 7 bases, with 13 bases between. The CDR3 DNA is TGCAGCGTTGCCGGGCTCAACCCTGAAAAACTGTTTTTT. Protein: CSVAGLNPEKLFF.

The chain couples TRBV7-9 to TRBJ1-4; a weak D match, TRBD1 (6 bases). The CDR3 has 15 residues. Germline values: CDR1 SEHNR, CDR2 FQNEAQ (reference sequence). Trimming took 5 bases from V and 7 from J, leaving 17 bases between them. CDR3 bases: TGTGCCAGCAGCGATCCCGGACAGCTCCTTGAAAAACTGTTTTTT. Encoded protein: CASSDPGQLLEKLFF. The full variable domain, completed using reference TRBV7-9 and TRBJ1-4, is DTGVSQNPRHKITKRGQNVTFRCDPISEHNRLYWYRQTLGQGPEFLTYFQNEAQLEKSRLLSDRFSAERPKGSFSTLEIQRTEQGDSAMYLCASSDPGQLLEKLFFGSGTQLSVL.

The rearrangement joins TRBV28 to TRBJ2-7; D is perhaps TRBD1 (6 bases). V lost 2 bases to trimming and J lost 5 bases, with 22 bases between them. Germline V gene data show CDR1 as MDHEN and CDR2 as SYDVKM. The CDR3 totals 17 residues. The CDR3 here is CASSLLDQGSPSNEQYF. The CDR3 nucleotides are TGTGCCAGCAGTTTACTCGATCAGGGGAGTCCCTCAAACGAGCAGTACTTC.

The chain employs TRBV15 and TRBJ2-1; perhaps TRBD2 as D (6 bases). The V and J ends lost 1 base and 10 bases respectively, with 17 bases between them. The CDR3 sequence is 15 residues long. CDR1 LNHNV and CDR2 YYDKDF come from the germline V gene (reference sequence). The CDR3 nucleotides are TGTGCCACCAGCAGAGTGCCGGCCGGCACTAGCGAGCAGTTCTTC. Residues: CATSRVPAGTSEQFF.

This sequence joins TRBV4-3 and TRBJ1-2; D gene ambiguous. The CDR3 runs to 15 residues. Germline assignment: CDR1 LGHNA and CDR2 YSLEER. V dropped 0 bases and J dropped 4 bases, with 12 bases sitting between them. DNA for the CDR3: TGCGCCAGCAGCCAAGATGAAGGGATCGGCTATGGCTACACCTTC. As protein: CASSQDEGIGYGYTF.